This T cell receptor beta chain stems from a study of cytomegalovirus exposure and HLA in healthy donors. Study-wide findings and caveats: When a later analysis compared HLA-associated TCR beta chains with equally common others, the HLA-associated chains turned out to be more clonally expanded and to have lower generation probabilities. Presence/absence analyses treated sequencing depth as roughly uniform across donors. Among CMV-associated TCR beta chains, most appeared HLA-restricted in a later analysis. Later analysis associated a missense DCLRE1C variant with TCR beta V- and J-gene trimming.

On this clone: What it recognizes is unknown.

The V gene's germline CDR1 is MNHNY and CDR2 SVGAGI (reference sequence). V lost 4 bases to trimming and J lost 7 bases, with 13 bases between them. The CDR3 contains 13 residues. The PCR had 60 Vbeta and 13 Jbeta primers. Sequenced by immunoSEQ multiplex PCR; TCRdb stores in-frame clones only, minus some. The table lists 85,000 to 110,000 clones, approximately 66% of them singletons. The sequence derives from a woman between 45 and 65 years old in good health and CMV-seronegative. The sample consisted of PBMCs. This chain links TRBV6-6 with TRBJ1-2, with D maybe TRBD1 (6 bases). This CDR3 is CASSLQGGAGYTF. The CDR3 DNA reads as TGTGCCAGCAGTTTACAGGGCGGAGCTGGCTACACCTTC.